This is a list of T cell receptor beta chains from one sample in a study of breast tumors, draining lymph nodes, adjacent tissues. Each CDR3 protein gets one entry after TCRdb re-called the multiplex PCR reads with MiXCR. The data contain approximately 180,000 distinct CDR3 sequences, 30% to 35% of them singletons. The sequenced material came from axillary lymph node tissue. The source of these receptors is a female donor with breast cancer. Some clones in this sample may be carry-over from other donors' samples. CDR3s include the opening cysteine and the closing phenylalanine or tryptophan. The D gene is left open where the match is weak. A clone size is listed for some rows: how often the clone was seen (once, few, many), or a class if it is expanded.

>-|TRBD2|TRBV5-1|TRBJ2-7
CASSETSGTYEQYF
TGCGCCAGCAGCGAGACTAGCGGGACGTACGAGCAGTACTTC
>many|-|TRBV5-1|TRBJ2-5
CASSWGPGGETQYF
TGCGCCAGCAGCTGGGGCCCCGGAGGAGAGACCCAGTACTTC
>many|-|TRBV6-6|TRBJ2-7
CASSKQGAGRYEQYF
TGTGCCAGCAGTAAACAGGGAGCCGGCCGTTATGAGCAGTACTTC
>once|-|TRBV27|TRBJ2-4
CASRVLGPAKNIQYF
TGTGCCAGCAGGGTGCTCGGTCCGGCCAAAAACATTCAGTACTTC
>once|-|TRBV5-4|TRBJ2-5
CASSIAGGETQYF
TGTGCCAGCAGCATTGCAGGGGGGGAGACCCAGTACTTC
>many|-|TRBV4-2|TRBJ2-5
CASSQVGQTQYF
TGTGCCAGCAGCCAAGTTGGGCAGACCCAGTACTTC
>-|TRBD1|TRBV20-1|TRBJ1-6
CRVQGATYNSPLRF
TGCAGAGTACAGGGGGCAACCTATAATTCCCCCCTCCGCTTT
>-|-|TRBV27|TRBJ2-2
CATAAEENTGELFF
TGTGCCACCGCAGCAGAGGAAAACACCGGGGAGCTGTTTTTT
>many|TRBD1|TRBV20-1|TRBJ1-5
CSARDRTGIYQPQHF
TGCAGTGCTAGAGATCGGACAGGGATATATCAGCCCCAGCATTTT
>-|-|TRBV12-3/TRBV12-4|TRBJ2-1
CASRSMTPDFQFF
TGTGCCAGCAGATCCATGACCCCGGACTTCCAGTTCTTC
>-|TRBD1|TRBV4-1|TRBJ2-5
CASSQDQGGLETQYF
TGCGCCAGCAGCCAAGATCAAGGGGGCTTGGAGACCCAGTACTTC
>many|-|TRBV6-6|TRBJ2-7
CASSHSLQVYEQYF
TGTGCCAGCAGTCACTCCCTCCAGGTCTACGAGCAGTACTTC
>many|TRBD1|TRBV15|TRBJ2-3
CATSRDPGGPSTDTQYF
TGTGCCACCAGCAGAGATCCAGGGGGACCCAGCACAGATACGCAGTATTTT
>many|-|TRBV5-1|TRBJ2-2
CASSLPGQANTGELFF
TGCGCCAGCAGCTTGCCCGGACAAGCGAACACCGGGGAGCTGTTTTTT
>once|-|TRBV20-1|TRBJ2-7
CSAREGTYEQYF
TGCAGTGCTAGAGAAGGGACCTACGAGCAGTACTTC
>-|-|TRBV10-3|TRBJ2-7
CAISRSSGEQYF
TGTGCCATCAGTCGGTCCTCCGGCGAGCAGTACTTC
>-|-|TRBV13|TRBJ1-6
CASRPSGLGGEKVTLHF
TGTGCCAGCAGACCAAGTGGCCTAGGGGGTGAAAAAGTCACCCTCCACTTT
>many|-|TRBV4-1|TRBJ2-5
CASSRIHGIGETQYF
TGCGCCAGCAGCCGTATCCACGGGATTGGAGAGACCCAGTACTTC
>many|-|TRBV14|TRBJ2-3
CASSPQGGLSTDTQYF
TGTGCCAGCAGCCCACAGGGAGGGCTTAGCACAGATACGCAGTATTTT
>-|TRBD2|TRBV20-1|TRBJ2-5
CSARSAGVRKEAQYF
TGCAGTGCTAGATCGGCGGGGGTCCGTAAAGAGGCCCAGTACTTC
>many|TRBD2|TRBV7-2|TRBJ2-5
CASSRTSVSPETQYF
TGTGCCAGCAGCCGGACTAGCGTCTCCCCAGAGACCCAGTACTTC
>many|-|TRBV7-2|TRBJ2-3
CASSPRVADTQYF
TGTGCCAGCAGTCCCAGGGTCGCAGATACGCAGTATTTT
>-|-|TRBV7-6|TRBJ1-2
CASSLDWENYGYTF
TGTGCCAGCAGCTTAGACTGGGAGAACTATGGCTACACCTTC
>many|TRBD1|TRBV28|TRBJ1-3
CASSSTGTGSGNTIYF
TGTGCCAGCAGTTCAACCGGGACAGGGTCTGGAAACACCATATATTTT
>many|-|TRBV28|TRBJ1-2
CASSLVHVANYGYTF
TGTGCCAGCAGTTTAGTACACGTAGCTAACTATGGCTACACCTTC
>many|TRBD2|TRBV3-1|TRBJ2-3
CASSPRGGTSGTDTQYF
TGTGCCAGCAGCCCCAGGGGCGGGACTAGCGGCACAGATACGCAGTATTTT
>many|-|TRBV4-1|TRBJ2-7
CASSQARRYEQYF
TGCGCCAGCAGCCAAGCGCGACGCTACGAGCAGTACTTC
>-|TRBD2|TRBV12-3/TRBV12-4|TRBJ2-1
CASSFAGGGNEQFF
TGTGCCAGCAGTTTCGCGGGAGGGGGGAATGAGCAGTTCTTC
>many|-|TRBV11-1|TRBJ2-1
CASSLRGSYNEQFF
TGTGCCAGCAGCTTGCGGGGTTCCTACAATGAGCAGTTCTTC
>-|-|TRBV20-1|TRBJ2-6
CSASILAGANVLTF
TGCAGTGCCAGCATCCTAGCGGGGGCCAACGTCCTGACTTTC
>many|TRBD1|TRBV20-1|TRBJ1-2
CSARGRVGQGGNYGYTF
TGCAGTGCTAGAGGGAGGGTGGGACAGGGGGGTAACTATGGCTACACCTTC
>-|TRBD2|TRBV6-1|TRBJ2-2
CASHQLAGGPGELFF
TGTGCCAGCCATCAACTAGCGGGAGGGCCCGGGGAGCTGTTTTTT
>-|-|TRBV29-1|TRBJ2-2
CSALDVIDTGEPFF
TGCAGCGCCCTGGACGTGATCGACACCGGGGAGCCGTTTTTT